The 28 T cell receptor beta chains presented below share a single source sample, sequenced in a study of blood T cell repertoires in COVID-19. This table comes from immunoSEQ multiplex PCR, and its TCRdb copy is limited to in-frame clones, with some not included. The sample shows 35,000 to 55,000 clones, around 87% of them seen only once. Material: peripheral blood. These receptors came from a human donor in a cohort sampled during active COVID-19.

The chain has TRBV6-5 and TRBJ1-5, with 8 nucleotides matching TRBD1. CDR1 MNHEY and CDR2 SVGAGI come from the germline V gene. V trimming: 6 bases; J trimming: 4 bases; junction bases outside the gene matches: 8. CDR3 length: 15 residues. CDR3 nucleotides: TGTGCCAGCAGCGTACGGACAGGGACGAATCAGCCCCAGCATTTT. It specifies CASSVRTGTNQPQHF.

The chain couples TRBV2 to TRBJ2-1; 9 positions agree with TRBD2. CDR1 SNHLY and CDR2 FYNNEI come from the germline V gene. The CDR3 consists of 19 residues. V shed 4 bases, J shed 0 bases, and the junction held 13 bases outside the gene matches. CDR3 bases: TGTGCCAGCAGTGGACCGGGACTAGCCGTCACCGCCTCCTACAATGAGCAGTTCTTC. Protein product: CASSGPGLAVTASYNEQFF.

CDR3 DNA: TGTGCCGGAGGATGGTACCGACAAGAGGGAAACACCATATATTTT. It encodes CAGGWYRQEGNTIYF. V is TRBV7-9 and J is TRBJ1-3; D is uncertain. Germline assignment: CDR1 SEHNR and CDR2 FQNEAQ (reference sequence). V was pared by 11 bases and J by 4 bases, with 21 bases between. The CDR3 has 15 residues.

This rearrangement joins TRBV9 to TRBJ2-5, with unresolved D. The CDR3 has 12 residues. V dropped 4 bases and J dropped 5 bases, with 9 bases sitting between them. Germline V gene data show CDR1 as SGDLS and CDR2 as YYNGEE. The CDR3, as DNA: TGTGCCAGCAGCCCTTTCGGTGAGACCCAGTACTTC. This codes for CASSPFGETQYF.

The rearrangement joins TRBV5-1 to TRBJ2-7, with a tentative D call TRBD1 (5 bases). The germline V and J ends were trimmed by 0 bases and 5 bases, with 18 bases remaining between them. The CDR3 totals 16 residues. Per the germline V gene, CDR1 is SGHRS and CDR2 is YFSETQ. CDR3: CASSLGTPDLFHEQYF. CDR3 nucleotide sequence: TGCGCCAGCAGCTTGGGGACACCCGATCTATTCCACGAGCAGTACTTC. The full variable domain, completed using reference TRBV5-1 and TRBJ2-7, is KAGVTQTPRYLIKTRGQQVTLSCSPISGHRSVSWYQQTPGQGLQFLFEYFSETQRNKGNFPGRFSGRQFSNSRSEMNVSTLELGDSALYLCASSLGTPDLFHEQYFGPGTRLTVT.

The chain uses TRBV11-3 and TRBJ2-1; 12 bases map to TRBD1. CDR1 and CDR2 (germline): SGHNT, YENEEA. V lost 3 bases and J lost 4; bases outside the gene matches: 1. The CDR3 extends over 15 amino acids. In nucleotides, the CDR3 is TGTGCCAGCAGCTTGGGACAGGGGGCATACAATGAGCAGTTCTTC. Protein sequence: CASSLGQGAYNEQFF.

The chain's CDR3 is CASSLVAGDSTGELFF. CDR3 coding DNA: TGTGCCAGCAGCTTGGTGGCAGGGGATAGCACCGGGGAGCTGTTTTTT. The chain has TRBV5-4 and TRBJ2-2, with TRBD1 as a possible D gene (6 bases). The V end was cut by 0 bases, the J end by 4 bases, with 13 bases between. Germline lookup yields CDR1 SGHNT and CDR2 YYREEE (reference sequence). The CDR3 spans 16 residues.

V is TRBV28 and J is TRBJ1-5; 7 nucleotides match TRBD1. Germline V CDR1 and CDR2: MDHEN, SYDVKM. The trim removed 6 bases at V and 0 bases at J, leaving 8 bases unmatched. The CDR3 is 16 amino acids. The CDR3 spells CASSPGQSYSNQPQHF. As DNA, the CDR3 is TGTGCCAGCAGCCCGGGACAGAGTTATAGCAATCAGCCCCAGCATTTT.

V gene TRBV28 combines with J gene TRBJ2-2; 12 nucleotides match TRBD2. This CDR3 comprises 15 residues. The V and J ends lost 8 bases and 5 bases, in that order; junction bases with no gene match: 6. Germline CDR1 and CDR2: MDHEN and SYDVKM. CDR3 in amino acids: CASGRTSGTTGELFF. The CDR3 coding sequence is TGTGCCAGCGGACGGACTAGCGGGACGACCGGGGAGCTGTTTTTT.

The chain couples TRBV11-2 to TRBJ2-3, with 7 bases matching TRBD1. Germline loops: CDR1 SGHAT, CDR2 FQNNGV. J lost 9 bases, V lost 1 base, and 10 bases had no gene match. The CDR3 runs to 15 residues. CDR3 sequence: CASSLGDRLPPTQYF. The CDR3 DNA sequence: TGTGCCAGCAGCTTAGGGGACAGACTACCACCGACGCAGTATTTT.

The chain joins TRBV7-8 to TRBJ2-1; possible D gene TRBD2, 6 bases. The CDR3 sequence is 16 residues long. Looked up from germline, CDR1 is SGHVS and CDR2 is FQNEAQ. The V and J ends lost 4 bases and 4 bases respectively, with 17 bases between them. CDR3 sequence reads: CASSWSGTPSYNEQFF. CDR3 DNA: TGTGCCAGCAGCTGGTCCGGGACTCCTAGTTACAATGAGCAGTTCTTC.

This clone appeared a single time. The chain combines TRBV6-5 with TRBJ2-1; D call uncertain. Trimming took 5 bases from V and 0 from J, leaving 11 bases between them. Germline CDR1 reads MNHEY; CDR2 reads SVGAGI. The CDR3 contains 15 residues. CDR3 loop: CASSPTSSSYNEQFF. For the CDR3, the DNA is TGTGCCAGCAGTCCAACTTCGAGCTCCTACAATGAGCAGTTCTTC.

The CDR3 nucleotides read TGCGCCAGCAGACCTCGGACTAGCGGGATGGAGGGAGAGCAGTACTTC. It encodes CASRPRTSGMEGEQYF. The chain carries TRBV5-1 and TRBJ2-7; TRBD2 agrees at 12 bases. V was clipped by 5 bases and J by 7 bases; unmatched bases: 13. Germline assignment: CDR1 SGHRS and CDR2 YFSETQ. CDR3 length equals 16 residues.

The rearrangement uses TRBV19 and TRBJ1-1; the match to TRBD1 covers 8 bases. The germline gives CDR1 LNHDA, CDR2 SQIVND (reference sequence). CDR3 length: 15 residues. V lost 9 bases and J lost 0; bases outside the gene matches: 9. The CDR3 coding sequence is TGTGCCAGCAAGAGGACAGGGATGATGAACACTGAAGCTTTCTTT. Its translation: CASKRTGMMNTEAFF.

The chain is built from TRBV6-4 and TRBJ2-1; TRBD1 matches 7 bases. V shed 5 bases, J shed 2 bases, and the junction held 0 bases outside the gene matches. CDR3 length: 13 amino acids. CDR1 and CDR2 from the germline V gene are MRHNA and SNTAGT. The CDR3 DNA reads TGTGCCAGCAGTACAGGGGCCTACAATGAGCAGTTCTTC. Translation gives CASSTGAYNEQFF.

This clone was found a few times. The gene calls are TRBV1 and TRBJ2-7; the D call of TRBD2 is as the table states it, not checked on the DNA. TRBV1 is listed as a pseudogene. This CDR3 is 23 amino acids long. CDR3 loop: CTSSPDTRTPGLAGYALSYEQYF. CDR3 bases: TGCACCAGCAGCCCGGACACCCGAACGCCGGGACTAGCGGGATACGCCCTATCGTACGAGCAGTACTTC.

The rearrangement links TRBV7-8 to TRBJ2-7, with 9 bases identical to TRBD2. Germline trimming cut 1 base from V and 5 bases from J; bases unmatched to any gene: 6. There are 15 residues in the CDR3. Looked up from germline, CDR1 is SGHVS and CDR2 is FQNEAQ. In DNA, the CDR3 is TGTGCCAGCAGCTTAGGTGGCGGGAGGGCCGACGAGCAGTACTTC. It specifies CASSLGGGRADEQYF.

J is TRBJ2-2 and V is TRBV10-3; TRBD1 agrees at 8 bases. This CDR3 contains 16 residues. Germline V gene sequence: CDR1 ENHRY, CDR2 SYGVKD. After removal of 3 bases from V and 5 bases from J, the junction contained 8 bases not matched to a gene. CDR3 sequence reads: CAISDGRTGLTGELFF. CDR3 sequence (DNA): TGTGCCATCAGTGATGGGAGGACAGGGTTAACCGGGGAGCTGTTTTTT.

The V gene is TRBV3-1 (or the pseudogene TRBV3-2), the J gene TRBJ1-2; 10 nucleotides match TRBD1. V dropped 6 bases and J dropped 1; count of bases not matched to a gene: 2. The CDR3 extends over 14 amino acids. Germline CDR1 and CDR2: LGHDT and YNNKEL (reference sequence). The CDR3 coding sequence is TGTGCCAGCAGAGGGACAGGGGTTAACTATGGCTACACCTTC. Amino acid sequence: CASRGTGVNYGYTF.

This rearrangement joins TRBV28 to TRBJ2-7; the match to TRBD1 covers 7 bases. Germline loops: CDR1 MDHEN, CDR2 SYDVKM. The V and J ends lost 4 bases and 0 bases, in that order; junction bases with no gene match: 12. This CDR3 has 17 amino acids. The CDR3 region is CASSYPKQGWFSYEQYF. The CDR3 bases are TGTGCCAGCAGTTACCCCAAACAGGGGTGGTTCTCCTACGAGCAGTACTTC.

This chain uses TRBV6-5 with TRBJ2-1, with TRBD2 matching over 10 bases. CDR3 size: 15 residues. In germline, CDR1 is MNHEY, CDR2 SVGAGI. V dropped 5 bases and J dropped 4; count of bases not matched to a gene: 5. The CDR3 reads CASSQTSGAYNEQFF. The DNA of the CDR3 is TGTGCCAGCAGTCAAACTAGCGGGGCTTACAATGAGCAGTTCTTC.

The sample holds one count of this clone. J is TRBJ2-7 and V is TRBV19; TRBD1 agrees at 11 bases. V lost 6 bases and J lost 3; bases outside the gene matches: 7. Germline loops: CDR1 LNHDA, CDR2 SQIVND (reference sequence). There are 15 residues in the CDR3. CDR3 amino acids: CASSYKGQGGYEQYF. For the CDR3, the DNA is TGTGCCAGTAGCTATAAGGGACAGGGGGGCTACGAGCAGTACTTC.

This chain connects TRBV14 to TRBJ2-3; 7 nucleotides match TRBD2. Trimming took 4 bases from V and 4 from J; bases not matched to a gene: 5. Germline V gene lookup returns CDR1 SGHDN and CDR2 FVKESK. The CDR3 runs 14 residues. CDR3 loop: CASSRIAGPDTQYF. The CDR3 coding sequence is TGTGCCAGCAGCCGGATAGCGGGTCCAGATACGCAGTATTTT.

The chain employs TRBV7-2 and TRBJ2-7; maybe TRBD2 (5 bases). V lost 5 bases to trimming and J lost 2 bases, with 16 bases between them. The V gene's germline CDR1 is SGHTA and CDR2 FQGNSA. The CDR3 runs 15 residues. CDR3: CASSHDYGYAYEQYF. The CDR3 DNA reads TGTGCCAGCAGCCATGACTATGGGTACGCCTACGAGCAGTACTTC.

This clone showed up just a few times. CDR3 DNA: TGTGCCAGCAGTAAACAGTGGAATGAGCAGTTCTTC. Translation gives CASSKQWNEQFF. This chain uses TRBV27 with TRBJ2-1; D not resolved. The CDR3 spans 12 residues. Germline V CDR1 and CDR2: MNHEY, SMNVEV (reference sequence). The V end was cut by 5 bases, the J end by 7 bases, with 9 bases between.

The rearrangement joins TRBV7-2 to TRBJ1-6; TRBD1 is a possible D gene (5 bases). Germline CDR1 is SGHTA and CDR2 is FQGNSA. Trimming left V 1 base short and J 9 bases short, with 13 bases between. CDR3 size: 15 residues. The CDR3 region has the DNA TGTGCCAGCAGCTTAGTGCAGGGAGGTTCTTCACCCCTCCACTTT. It translates to CASSLVQGGSSPLHF.

The chain uses TRBV5-4 and TRBJ1-2; the match to TRBD1 covers 7 bases. This CDR3 comprises 12 residues. Germline assignment: CDR1 SGHNT and CDR2 YYREEE (reference sequence). The V segment lost 4 bases and the J segment 7 bases; nucleotides outside the gene matches: 4. DNA of the CDR3: TGTGCCAGCAGCACCCGACAGGGTGGCTACACCTTC. This sequence encodes CASSTRQGGYTF.

The chain has TRBV7-9 and TRBJ2-5, with D perhaps TRBD1 (6 bases). This CDR3 has 16 amino acids. Per the germline V gene, CDR1 is SEHNR and CDR2 is FQNEAQ (reference sequence). V lost 0 bases and J lost 3, with 14 bases in between. The CDR3, as DNA: TGTGCCAGCAGCTTAGCTGGGGGCGGCCTTAAAGAGACCCAGTACTTC. Translation gives CASSLAGGGLKETQYF.